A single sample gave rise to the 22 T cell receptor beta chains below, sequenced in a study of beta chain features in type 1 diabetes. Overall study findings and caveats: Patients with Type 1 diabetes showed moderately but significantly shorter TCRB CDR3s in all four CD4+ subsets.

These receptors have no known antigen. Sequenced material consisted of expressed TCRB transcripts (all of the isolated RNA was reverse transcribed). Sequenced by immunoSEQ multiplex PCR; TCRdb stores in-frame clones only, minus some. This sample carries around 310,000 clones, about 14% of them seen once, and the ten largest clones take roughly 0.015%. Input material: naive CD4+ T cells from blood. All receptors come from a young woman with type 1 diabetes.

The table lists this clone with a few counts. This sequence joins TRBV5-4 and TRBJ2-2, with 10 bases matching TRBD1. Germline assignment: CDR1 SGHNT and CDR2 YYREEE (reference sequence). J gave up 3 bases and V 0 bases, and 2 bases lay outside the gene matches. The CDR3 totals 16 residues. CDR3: CASSLGQGADTGELFF. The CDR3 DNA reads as TGTGCCAGCAGCTTGGGACAGGGGGCTGACACCGGGGAGCTGTTTTTT.

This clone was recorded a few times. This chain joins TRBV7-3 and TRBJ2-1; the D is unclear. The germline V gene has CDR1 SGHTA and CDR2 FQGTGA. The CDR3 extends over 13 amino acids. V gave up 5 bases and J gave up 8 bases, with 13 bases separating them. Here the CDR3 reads CASSPYTTDEQFF. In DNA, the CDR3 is TGTGCCAGCAGCCCTTACACCACCGATGAGCAGTTCTTC.

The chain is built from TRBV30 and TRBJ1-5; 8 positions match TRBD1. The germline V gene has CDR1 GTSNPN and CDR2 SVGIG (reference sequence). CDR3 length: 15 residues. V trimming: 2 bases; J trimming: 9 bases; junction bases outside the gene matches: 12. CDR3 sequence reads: CAWSRLGQAQGPQHF. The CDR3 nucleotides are TGTGCCTGGAGTCGCCTGGGACAGGCCCAAGGGCCCCAGCATTTT.

CDR3 DNA: TGCGCCAGCAGCCAATTACCGGGGACTAGCGTGGCCCCCGGTACGCAGTATTTT. Encoded protein: CASSQLPGTSVAPGTQYF. The chain carries TRBV4-1 and TRBJ2-3, with 10 bases that match TRBD2. The V gene's germline CDR1 is MGHRA and CDR2 YSYEKL. This CDR3 contains 18 residues. V gave up 2 bases and J gave up 8 bases; unmatched junction bases: 16.

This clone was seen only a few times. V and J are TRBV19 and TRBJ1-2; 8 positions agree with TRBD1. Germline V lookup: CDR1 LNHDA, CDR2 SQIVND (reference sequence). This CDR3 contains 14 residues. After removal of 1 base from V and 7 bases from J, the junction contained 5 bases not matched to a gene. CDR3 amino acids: CASSIGQGAVGYTF. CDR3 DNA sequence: TGTGCCAGTAGTATAGGTCAGGGGGCAGTTGGCTACACCTTC.

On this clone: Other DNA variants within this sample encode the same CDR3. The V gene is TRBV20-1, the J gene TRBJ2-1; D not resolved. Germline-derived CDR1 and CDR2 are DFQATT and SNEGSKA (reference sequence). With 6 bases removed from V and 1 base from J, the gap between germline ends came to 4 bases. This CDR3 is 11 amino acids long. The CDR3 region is CSARSYNEQFF. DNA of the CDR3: TGCAGTGCCCGGTCCTACAATGAGCAGTTCTTC.

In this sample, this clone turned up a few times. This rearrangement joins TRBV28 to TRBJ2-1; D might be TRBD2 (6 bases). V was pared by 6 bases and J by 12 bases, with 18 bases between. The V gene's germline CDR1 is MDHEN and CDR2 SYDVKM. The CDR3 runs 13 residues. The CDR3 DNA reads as TGTGCCAGCAGCTCGATACCACTAGCTTGGCAGTTCTTC. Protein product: CASSSIPLAWQFF.

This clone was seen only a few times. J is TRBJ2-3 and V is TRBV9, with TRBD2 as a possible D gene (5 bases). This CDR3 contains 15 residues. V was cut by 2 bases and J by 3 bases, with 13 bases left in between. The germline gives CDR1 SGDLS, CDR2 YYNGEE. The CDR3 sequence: CASSVSAGRTDTQYF. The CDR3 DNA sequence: TGTGCCAGCAGCGTGTCCGCGGGTAGAACAGATACGCAGTATTTT.

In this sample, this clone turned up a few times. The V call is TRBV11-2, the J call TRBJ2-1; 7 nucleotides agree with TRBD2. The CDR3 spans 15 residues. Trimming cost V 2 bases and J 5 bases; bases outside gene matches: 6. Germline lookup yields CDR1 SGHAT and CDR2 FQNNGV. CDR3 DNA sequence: TGTGCCAGCAGCTTACTTGCGGGAGCACACAATGAGCAGTTCTTC. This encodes CASSLLAGAHNEQFF.

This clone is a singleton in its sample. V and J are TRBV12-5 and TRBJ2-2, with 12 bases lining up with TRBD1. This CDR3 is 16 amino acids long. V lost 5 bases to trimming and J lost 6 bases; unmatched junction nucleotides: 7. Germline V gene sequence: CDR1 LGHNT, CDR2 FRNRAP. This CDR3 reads CASGPPGQGASGELFF. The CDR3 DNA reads TGTGCTAGTGGTCCCCCGGGACAGGGGGCATCCGGGGAGCTGTTTTTT.

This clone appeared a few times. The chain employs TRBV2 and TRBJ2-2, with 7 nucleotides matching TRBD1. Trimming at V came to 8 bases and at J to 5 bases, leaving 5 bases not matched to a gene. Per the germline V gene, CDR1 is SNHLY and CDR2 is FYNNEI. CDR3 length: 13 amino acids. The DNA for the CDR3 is TGTGCCAGCCGACAGGGCGCGACCGGGGAGCTGTTTTTT. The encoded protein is CASRQGATGELFF. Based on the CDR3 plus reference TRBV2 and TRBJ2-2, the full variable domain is EPEVTQTPSHQVTQMGQEVILRCVPISNHLYFYWYRQILGQKVEFLVSFYNNEISEKSEIFDDQFSVERPDGSNFTLKIRSTKLEDSAMYFCASRQGATGELFFGEGSRLTVL.

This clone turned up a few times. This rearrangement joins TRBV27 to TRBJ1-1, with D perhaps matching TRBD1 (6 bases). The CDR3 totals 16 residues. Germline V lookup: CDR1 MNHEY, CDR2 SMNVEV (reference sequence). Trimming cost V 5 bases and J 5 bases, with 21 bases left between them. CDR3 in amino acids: CASSLGRTVALTEAFF. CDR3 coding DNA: TGTGCCAGCAGTCTCGGGCGGACAGTCGCACTAACTGAAGCTTTCTTT.

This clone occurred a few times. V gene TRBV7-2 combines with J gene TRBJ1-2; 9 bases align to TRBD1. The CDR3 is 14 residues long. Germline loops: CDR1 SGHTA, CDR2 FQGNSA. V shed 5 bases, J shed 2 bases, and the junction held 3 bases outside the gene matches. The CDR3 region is CASSTDRGNYGYTF. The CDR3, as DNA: TGTGCCAGCAGCACGGACAGGGGCAACTATGGCTACACCTTC.

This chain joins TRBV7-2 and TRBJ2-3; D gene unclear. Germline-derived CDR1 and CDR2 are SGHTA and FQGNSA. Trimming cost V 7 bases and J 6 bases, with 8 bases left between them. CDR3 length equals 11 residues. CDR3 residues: CASNELDTQYF. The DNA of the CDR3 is TGTGCCAGCAACGAGCTCGATACGCAGTATTTT.

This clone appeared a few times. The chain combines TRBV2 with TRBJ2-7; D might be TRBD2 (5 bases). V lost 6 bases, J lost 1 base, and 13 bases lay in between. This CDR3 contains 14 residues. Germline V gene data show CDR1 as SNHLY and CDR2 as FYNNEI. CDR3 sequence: CASSEGHGSYEQYV. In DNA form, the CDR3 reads TGTGCCAGCAGCGAGGGCCACGGGTCCTACGAGCAGTACGTC.

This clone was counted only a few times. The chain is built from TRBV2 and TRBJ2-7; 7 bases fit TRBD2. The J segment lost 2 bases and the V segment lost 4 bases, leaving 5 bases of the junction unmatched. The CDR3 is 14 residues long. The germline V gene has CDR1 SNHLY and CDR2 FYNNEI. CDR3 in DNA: TGTGCCAGCAGTGGTGCTAGCGGCCCCTACGAGCAGTACGTC. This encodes CASSGASGPYEQYV.

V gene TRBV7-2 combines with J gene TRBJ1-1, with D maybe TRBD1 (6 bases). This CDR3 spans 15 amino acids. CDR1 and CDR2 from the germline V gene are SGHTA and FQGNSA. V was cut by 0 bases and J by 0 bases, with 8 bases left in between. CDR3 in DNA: TGTGCCAGCAGCTTAGCGGGACAACTGAACACTGAAGCTTTCTTT. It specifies CASSLAGQLNTEAFF.

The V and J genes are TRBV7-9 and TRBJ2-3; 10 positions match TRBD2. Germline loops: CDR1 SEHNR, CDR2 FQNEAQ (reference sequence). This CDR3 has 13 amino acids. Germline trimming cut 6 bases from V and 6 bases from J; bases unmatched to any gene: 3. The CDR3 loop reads CASSPAGGDTQYF. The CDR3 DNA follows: TGTGCCAGCAGTCCAGCGGGGGGGGATACGCAGTATTTT.

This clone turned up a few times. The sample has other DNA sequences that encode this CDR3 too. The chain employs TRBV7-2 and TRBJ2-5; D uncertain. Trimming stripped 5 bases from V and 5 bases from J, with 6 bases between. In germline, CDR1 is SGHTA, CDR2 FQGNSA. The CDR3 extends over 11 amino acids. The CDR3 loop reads CASSPRETQYF. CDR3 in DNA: TGTGCCAGCAGCCCACGGGAGACCCAGTACTTC.

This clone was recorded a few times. The CDR3 DNA reads as TGTGCCAGTCTCCGCTCCTCCGGGACTAGATATACCGGGGAGCTGTTTTTT. Its translation is CASLRSSGTRYTGELFF. The chain is built from TRBV19 and TRBJ2-2, with TRBD2 matching 8 bases. CDR3 length: 17 residues. In germline, CDR1 is LNHDA, CDR2 SQIVND (reference sequence). V lost 8 bases to trimming and J lost 5 bases; unmatched junction nucleotides: 16.

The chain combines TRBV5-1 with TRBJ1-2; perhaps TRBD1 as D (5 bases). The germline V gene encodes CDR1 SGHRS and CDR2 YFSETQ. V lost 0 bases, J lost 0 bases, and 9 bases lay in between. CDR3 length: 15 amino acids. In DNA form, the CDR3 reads TGCGCCAGCAGCTTGGTCCAGGGAACTAACTATGGCTACACCTTC. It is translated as CASSLVQGTNYGYTF.

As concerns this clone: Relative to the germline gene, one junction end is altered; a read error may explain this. The DNA for the CDR3 is TGTGCCAGCAGCGAGAACCGGGACAGGGACCCCCATTTT. Translation gives CASSENRDRDPHF. The V and J genes are TRBV7-2 and TRBJ1-3, with 9 bases that match TRBD1. The germline V gene encodes CDR1 SGHTA and CDR2 FQGNSA. The CDR3 extends over 13 amino acids. Based on the CDR3 plus reference TRBV7-2 and TRBJ1-3, the full variable domain is GAGVSQSPSNKVTEKGKDVELRCDPISGHTALYWYRQSLGQGLEFLIYFQGNSAPDKSGLPSDRFSAERTGGSVSTLTIQRTQQEDSAVYLCASSENRDRDPHFGEGSWLTVV.